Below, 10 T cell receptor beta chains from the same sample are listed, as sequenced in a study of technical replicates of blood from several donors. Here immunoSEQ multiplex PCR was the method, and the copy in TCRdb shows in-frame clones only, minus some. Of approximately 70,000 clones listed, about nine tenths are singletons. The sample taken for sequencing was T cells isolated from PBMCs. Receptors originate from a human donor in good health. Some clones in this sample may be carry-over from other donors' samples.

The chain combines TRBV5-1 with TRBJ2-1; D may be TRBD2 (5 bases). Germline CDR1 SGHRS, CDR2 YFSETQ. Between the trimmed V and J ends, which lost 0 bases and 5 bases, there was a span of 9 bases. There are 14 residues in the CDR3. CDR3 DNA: TGCGCCAGCAGCTTGGGAGGGCATGACAATGAGCAGTTCTTC. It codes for CASSLGGHDNEQFF.

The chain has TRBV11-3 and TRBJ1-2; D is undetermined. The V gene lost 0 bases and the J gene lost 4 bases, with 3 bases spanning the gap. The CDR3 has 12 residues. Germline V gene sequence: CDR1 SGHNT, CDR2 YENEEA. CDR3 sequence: CASSLDGYGYTF. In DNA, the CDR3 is TGTGCCAGCAGCTTAGACGGCTATGGCTACACCTTC. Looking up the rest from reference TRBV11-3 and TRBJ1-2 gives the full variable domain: EAGVVQSPRYKIIEKKQPVAFWCNPISGHNTLYWYLQNLGQGPELLIRYENEEAVDDSQLPKDRFSAERLKGVDSTLKIQPAELGDSAVYLCASSLDGYGYTFGSGTRLTVV.

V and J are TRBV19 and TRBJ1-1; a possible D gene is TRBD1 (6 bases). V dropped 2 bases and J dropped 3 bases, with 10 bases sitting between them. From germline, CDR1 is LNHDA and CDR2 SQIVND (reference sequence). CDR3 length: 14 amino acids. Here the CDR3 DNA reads TGTGCCAGTAGTATAACAGGGAGTGACACTGAAGCTTTCTTT. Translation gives CASSITGSDTEAFF.

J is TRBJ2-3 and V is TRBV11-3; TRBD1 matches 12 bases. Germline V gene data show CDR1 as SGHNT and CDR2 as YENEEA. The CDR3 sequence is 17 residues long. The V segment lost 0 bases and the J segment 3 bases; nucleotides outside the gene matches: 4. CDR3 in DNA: TGTGCCAGCAGCTTAGAGGGGACAGGGGGCGCGACAGATACGCAGTATTTT. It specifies CASSLEGTGGATDTQYF.

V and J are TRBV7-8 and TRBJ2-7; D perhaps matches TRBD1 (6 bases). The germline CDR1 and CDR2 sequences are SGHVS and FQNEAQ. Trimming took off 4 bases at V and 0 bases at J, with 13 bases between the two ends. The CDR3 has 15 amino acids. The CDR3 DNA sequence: TGTGCCAGCAGCTCCCCGACAGGCAGCTCCTACGAGCAGTACTTC. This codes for CASSSPTGSSYEQYF.

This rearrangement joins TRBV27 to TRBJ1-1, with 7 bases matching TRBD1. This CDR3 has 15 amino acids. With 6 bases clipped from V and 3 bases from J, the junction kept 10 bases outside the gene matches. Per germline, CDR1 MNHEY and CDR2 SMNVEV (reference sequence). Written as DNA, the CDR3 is TGTGCCAGCAGAGAACTGACAGGGTACCACACTGAAGCTTTCTTT. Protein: CASRELTGYHTEAFF.

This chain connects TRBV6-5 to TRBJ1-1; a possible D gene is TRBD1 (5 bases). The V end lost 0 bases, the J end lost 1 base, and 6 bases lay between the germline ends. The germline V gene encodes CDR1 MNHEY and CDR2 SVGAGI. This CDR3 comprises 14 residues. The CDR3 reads CASSYSGGNTEAFF. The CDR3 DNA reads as TGTGCCAGCAGTTACTCCGGGGGGAACACTGAAGCTTTCTTT.

This CDR3 reads CASSLDSPLHF. In DNA form, the CDR3 reads TGTGCCAGCAGTTTAGATTCACCCCTCCACTTT. The chain carries TRBV6-1 and TRBJ1-6; D unresolved. V lost 5 bases and J lost 8, with 4 bases in between. Germline assignment: CDR1 MNHNS and CDR2 SASEGT. This CDR3 has 11 residues.

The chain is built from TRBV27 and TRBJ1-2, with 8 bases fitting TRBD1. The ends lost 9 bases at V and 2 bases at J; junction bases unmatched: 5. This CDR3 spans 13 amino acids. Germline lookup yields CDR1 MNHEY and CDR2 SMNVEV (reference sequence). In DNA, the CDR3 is TGTGCCAGTCGCAGGGGGCTAAACTATGGCTACACCTTC. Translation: CASRRGLNYGYTF.

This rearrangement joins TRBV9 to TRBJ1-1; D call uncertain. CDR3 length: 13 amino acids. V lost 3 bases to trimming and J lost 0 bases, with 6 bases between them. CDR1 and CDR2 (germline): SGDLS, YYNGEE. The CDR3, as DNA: TGTGCCAGCAGCGCCGTCCTGAACACTGAAGCTTTCTTT. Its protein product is CASSAVLNTEAFF.